Shown below are 16 T cell receptor beta chains from a single sample sequenced in a study of cytomegalovirus exposure and HLA in healthy donors (dated by TCRdb to 2015 to 2018). Library preparation employed the immunoSEQ multiplex PCR assay. A mixture of 60 forward primers for TCR Vbeta segments and 13 reverse primers for TCR Jbeta segments was used in the multiplex PCR. TCRdb's version of the immuneACCESS table is confined to in-frame rearrangements and falls short of the full clone set. An unresolved V gene accounts for under half of the shortfall where checked; the remainder is of unknown origin. The sample table contains roughly 200,000 clones; only one count was recorded for about three quarters of them. The ten top clones hold 3.5% to 4.5% of the sample. The material sequenced was PBMCs. The receptor set was obtained from a woman aged 60-70 years in good health and CMV-seropositive.

V usage is TRBV19 and J usage is TRBJ2-4, with a weak D call TRBD2 (6 bases). The V gene's germline CDR1 is LNHDA and CDR2 SQIVND (reference sequence). Trimming took 5 bases from V and 5 from J, leaving 19 bases between them. This CDR3 region has 16 residues. The CDR3 loop is CASSQYGTGGQNIQYF. The DNA of the CDR3 is TGTGCCAGTAGTCAATACGGGACTGGCGGCCAAAACATTCAGTACTTC.

The chain links TRBV7-6 to TRBJ2-5, with D possibly matching TRBD2 (6 bases). The end of the DNA fits TRBJ2-7 better, so the J call may be wrong. Per the germline V gene, CDR1 is SGHVS and CDR2 is FNYEAQ. The CDR3 extends over 14 amino acids. CDR3 loop: CASSPGLESYEQYF. CDR3 DNA sequence: TGTGCCAGCAGCCCGGGACTTGAGTCCTACGAGCAGTACTTC.

This clone occurred once. This sequence joins TRBV27 and TRBJ2-7; 8 bases match TRBD1. V shed 5 bases and J 4 bases; nucleotides not matched to a gene: 4. The CDR3 length is 13 residues. Germline-derived CDR1 and CDR2 are MNHEY and SMNVEV (reference sequence). The CDR3 DNA sequence: TGTGCCAGCAGTCAACGACAGGGGTACGAGCAGTACTTC. This encodes CASSQRQGYEQYF.

The chain combines TRBV18 with TRBJ2-5; 12 nucleotides agree with TRBD1. CDR3 length: 15 residues. J lost 6 bases, V lost 0 bases, and 2 bases had no gene match. Germline CDR1 KGHSH, CDR2 LQKENI. The CDR3 loop reads CASSPPGQGAKTQYF. CDR3 DNA sequence: TGTGCCAGCTCACCACCGGGACAGGGGGCGAAGACCCAGTACTTC. Combining the CDR3 with reference TRBV18 and TRBJ2-5 gives the whole variable domain NAGVMQNPRHLVRRRGQEARLRCSPMKGHSHVYWYRQLPEEGLKFMVYLQKENIIDESGMPKERFSAEFPKEGPSILRIQQVVRGDSAAYFCASSPPGQGAKTQYFGPGTRLLVL.

The chain carries TRBV4-2 and TRBJ1-2, with TRBD1 as a possible D gene (5 bases). CDR3 length equals 16 residues. The V gene's germline CDR1 is LGHNA and CDR2 YNFKEQ. V lost 2 bases and J lost 2, with 15 bases in between. The chain's CDR3 is CASSQRGSGKNYGYTF. CDR3 sequence (DNA): TGTGCCAGCAGCCAAAGGGGTAGCGGAAAAAACTATGGCTACACCTTC.

The V gene is TRBV30, the J gene TRBJ2-5; D gene unclear. Between the trimmed V and J ends, which lost 0 bases and 2 bases, there was a span of 7 bases. The germline V gene encodes CDR1 GTSNPN and CDR2 SVGIG (reference sequence). This CDR3 contains 13 residues. The CDR3 sequence: CAWSVRLQETQYF. As DNA, the CDR3 is TGTGCCTGGAGTGTACGACTTCAAGAGACCCAGTACTTC.

On this clone itself: This specimen includes other DNA sequences encoding the same CDR3. This sequence joins TRBV5-1 and TRBJ1-2; 9 bases fit TRBD1. The germline V gene encodes CDR1 SGHRS and CDR2 YFSETQ. Trimming took 3 bases from V and 5 from J; bases not matched to a gene: 2. There are 13 residues in the CDR3. The DNA of the CDR3 is TGCGCCAGCAGCTCCGGACAGGGGTATGGCTACACCTTC. Its protein is CASSSGQGYGYTF.

This sequence joins TRBV2 and TRBJ2-7; possible D gene TRBD1, 5 bases. V was cut by 4 bases and J by 2 bases, with 9 bases left in between. Germline-derived CDR1 and CDR2 are SNHLY and FYNNEI. The CDR3 spans 13 residues. The CDR3 spells CASSVGPAYEQYF. As DNA, the CDR3 is TGTGCCAGCAGTGTGGGGCCGGCCTACGAGCAGTACTTC.

V is TRBV11-2 and J is TRBJ2-5, with 7 bases lining up with TRBD2. The CDR3 sequence is 15 residues long. In germline, CDR1 is SGHAT, CDR2 FQNNGV. Trimming took 4 bases from V and 5 from J; bases not matched to a gene: 10. This chain's CDR3 is CASSSTSVGGETQYF. DNA of the CDR3: TGTGCCAGCAGCTCTACTAGCGTCGGAGGGGAGACCCAGTACTTC.

The CDR3 DNA is TGCAGCGTTGGACTAGCGGGCTCAGAGACCCAGTACTTC. Translation gives CSVGLAGSETQYF. The chain recombines TRBV29-1 with TRBJ2-5; 10 nucleotides align to TRBD2. V shed 4 bases and J 4 bases; nucleotides not matched to a gene: 3. The CDR3 sequence is 13 residues long. CDR1 is SQVTM, CDR2 ANQGSEA, per germline.

This clone was picked up a small number of times. The chain couples TRBV6-6 to TRBJ2-5; D might be TRBD1 (6 bases). Trimming stripped 2 bases from V and 5 bases from J, with 15 bases between. The CDR3 has 15 amino acids. The germline CDR1 and CDR2 sequences are MNHNY and SVGAGI (reference sequence). The CDR3 loop reads CASSYAAGTMETQYF. In nucleotides, the CDR3 is TGTGCCAGCAGTTACGCCGCCGGGACAATGGAGACCCAGTACTTC.

The chain recombines TRBV27 with TRBJ2-6; 7 bases align to TRBD1. This CDR3 comprises 13 residues. With 6 bases clipped from V and 10 bases from J, the junction kept 6 bases outside the gene matches. Germline CDR1 and CDR2: MNHEY and SMNVEV (reference sequence). The CDR3 bases are TGTGCCAGCAGCCAGGGGACAGAAAACGTCCTGACTTTC. It codes for CASSQGTENVLTF.

The V and J genes are TRBV6-1 and TRBJ2-7; 10 nucleotides agree with TRBD1. The CDR3 runs 14 residues. Looked up from germline, CDR1 is MNHNS and CDR2 is SASEGT. Trimming cost V 3 bases and J 3 bases; bases outside gene matches: 2. CDR3 sequence (DNA): TGTGCCAGCAGTGAGACAGGGGGCCTCTACGAGCAGTACTTC. This translates into CASSETGGLYEQYF.

This chain uses TRBV16 with TRBJ2-7; D not certain. Germline CDR1 reads KGHSY; CDR2 reads FQNENV. CDR3 length: 14 residues. Deletions cut 4 bases from V and 3 bases from J, with 13 bases between. This chain's CDR3 is CASSPSVLLYEQYF. The CDR3 bases are TGTGCCAGCAGCCCCTCAGTCCTCCTCTACGAGCAGTACTTC.

Only one count was recorded for this clone. The V call is TRBV19, the J call TRBJ2-3; 9 bases agree with TRBD2. With V trimmed by 2 bases and J by 5 bases, 8 bases remained unmatched. Germline loops: CDR1 LNHDA, CDR2 SQIVND (reference sequence). The CDR3 is 16 amino acids. In DNA, the CDR3 is TGTGCCAGTAGTATATCGGCGGGGGGGCCCGTAGATACGCAGTATTTT. Its translation is CASSISAGGPVDTQYF.

J is TRBJ1-6 and V is TRBV19; TRBD1 is a possible D gene (5 bases). Germline V gives CDR1 LNHDA, CDR2 SQIVND (reference sequence). The CDR3 extends over 13 amino acids. V was pared by 6 bases and J by 10 bases, with 13 bases between. The CDR3 sequence is CASSSQGGSPLHF. The CDR3 DNA sequence: TGTGCCAGTAGCTCTCAGGGTGGGTCACCCCTCCACTTT.